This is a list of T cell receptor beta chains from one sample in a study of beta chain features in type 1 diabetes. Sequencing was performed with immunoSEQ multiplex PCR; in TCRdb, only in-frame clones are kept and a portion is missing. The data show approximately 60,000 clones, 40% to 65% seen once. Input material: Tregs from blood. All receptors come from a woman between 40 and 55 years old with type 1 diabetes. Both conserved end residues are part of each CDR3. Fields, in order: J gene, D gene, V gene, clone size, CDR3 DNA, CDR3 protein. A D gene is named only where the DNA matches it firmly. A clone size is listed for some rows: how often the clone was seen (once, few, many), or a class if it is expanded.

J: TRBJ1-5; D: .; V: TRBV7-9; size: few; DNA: TGTGCCAGCAGCCAGCGGGGGGGGAGCAATCAGCCCCAGCATTTT; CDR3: CASSQRGGSNQPQHF
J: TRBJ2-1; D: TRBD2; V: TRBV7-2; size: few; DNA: TGTGCCAGCAGCGGTGGGACTAGCGGGGGAGAAAGGTCCTACAATGAGCAGTTCTTC; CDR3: CASSGGTSGGERSYNEQFF
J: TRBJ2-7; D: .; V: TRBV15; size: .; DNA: TGTGCCACCAGCAGGATAGACACGTACGAGCAGTACTTC; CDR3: CATSRIDTYEQYF
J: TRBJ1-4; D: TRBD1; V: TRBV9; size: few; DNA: TGTGCCAGCAGCGTCTCCGGGACAGGGGATGAAAAACTGTTTTTT; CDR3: CASSVSGTGDEKLFF
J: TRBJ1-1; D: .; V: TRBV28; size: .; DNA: TGTGCCAGCAGTTTTTCTGCCGGGACAAATGAAGCTTTCTTT; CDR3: CASSFSAGTNEAFF
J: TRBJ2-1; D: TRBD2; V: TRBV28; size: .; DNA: TGTGCCACCGCGGGACTAGCCGACAATGAGCAGTTCTTC; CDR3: CATAGLADNEQFF
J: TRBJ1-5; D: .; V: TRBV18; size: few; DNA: TGTGCCAGCTCACCCGCGTTGGATCAGCCCCAGCATTTT; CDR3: CASSPALDQPQHF
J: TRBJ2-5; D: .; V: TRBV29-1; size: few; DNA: TGCAGCGTTGAGGAGGGGACCGGGGAGACCCAGTACTTC; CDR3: CSVEEGTGETQYF
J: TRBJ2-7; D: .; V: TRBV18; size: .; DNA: TGTGCCAGCTCACCCGCAACTCCTAGTGATGTGTACGAGCAGTACTTC; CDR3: CASSPATPSDVYEQYF
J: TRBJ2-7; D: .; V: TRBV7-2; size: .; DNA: TGTGCCAGCAGCTTGGCGGCCTCGGGTCCTTACGAGCAGTACTTC; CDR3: CASSLAASGPYEQYF